The present TCR beta chain was sequenced within a study of CD8 T cells in ankylosing spondylitis. Study conclusions and caveats: Some of the motif variants had earlier been found in reactive arthritis patients' fluid and blood.

TCRdb ran MiXCR on the 5' RACE reads and lists one entry per CDR3 protein. The sample holds 100,000 to 150,000 distinct CDR3 sequences, 7% seen once. This clonotype occurred many times. Its antigen is as yet unknown. The CDR3 length is 16 residues. Trimming at V came to 3 bases and at J to 0 bases, leaving 4 bases not matched to a gene. CDR1 is SGHTA and CDR2 is FQGNSA in the germline V gene. The sample taken for sequencing was blood, either unsorted or a sorted T cell fraction (not recorded which). This TCR derives from a male donor with ankylosing spondylitis or in good health (not recorded which). The J gene is TRBJ2-3, the V gene TRBV7-2, with 9 bases that match TRBD2. The CDR3 bases are TGTGCCAGCAGCTTGTGGACTAGCGCTAGCACAGATACGCAGTATTTT. Encoded protein: CASSLWTSASTDTQYF.